These 8 T cell receptor beta chains were sequenced from one sample in a study of vaccination effects on CD4 cells after COVID-19. Sequencing was preceded by expansion of antigen-specific CD4+ T cells with viral peptide pools in the ViraFEST assay. After less than twelve days in culture, the CD4+ T cells were isolated. A positive SARS-CoV-2 PCR test fell between March and December 2020. These TCRs' antigens remain unknown. The assay was immunoSEQ multiplex PCR, and TCRdb's table has in-frame clones only and misses some. The repertoire has more than 20,000 clones, over 70% of them found once; the top ten carry roughly 37%. This specimen consisted of CD4+ T cells from PBMCs cultured with a peptide pool, obtained before COVID-19 vaccination. The source is a human donor who had a prior SARS-CoV-2 infection.

This chain links TRBV12-3 or TRBV12-4 with TRBJ2-5; TRBD1 agrees at 7 bases. Losses at the gene ends were 5 bases for V and 7 bases for J; bases not matched to a gene: 7. There are 13 residues in the CDR3. The CDR3 sequence: CASSQTGIGTQYF. In nucleotides, the CDR3 is TGTGCCAGCAGTCAGACAGGGATTGGGACCCAGTACTTC.

The rearrangement joins TRBV7-2 to TRBJ2-2; D remains unclear. This CDR3 is 15 amino acids long. V lost 2 bases and J 5 bases, leaving 12 bases between the germline ends. The germline V gene encodes CDR1 SGHTA and CDR2 FQGNSA. DNA for the CDR3: TGTGCCAGCAGCTTATACGCGGTTGGTACCGGGGAGCTGTTTTTT. Its protein product is CASSLYAVGTGELFF.

In regard to this clone: Additional DNA sequences in this sample encode the identical CDR3. The V call is TRBV11-2, the J call TRBJ2-5, with D unclear. CDR3 length: 12 amino acids. Germline CDR1 and CDR2: SGHAT and FQNNGV. Trimming cost V 1 base and J 5 bases, with 5 bases left between them. CDR3 DNA: TGTGCCAGCAGCTTAGTTCGGGAGACCCAGTACTTC. This encodes CASSLVRETQYF.

The genes are TRBV19 and TRBJ2-7, with 15 nucleotides matching TRBD2. Germline CDR1 LNHDA, CDR2 SQIVND (reference sequence). The CDR3 runs to 17 residues. V lost 6 bases and J lost 3; bases outside the gene matches: 9. The CDR3 sequence: CASSRGLAGGRSYEQYF. In nucleotides, the CDR3 is TGTGCCAGTAGCCGGGGACTAGCGGGGGGACGGAGCTACGAGCAGTACTTC.

The chain recombines TRBV6-5 with TRBJ2-1; tentative D call: TRBD2 (6 bases). Germline loops: CDR1 MNHEY, CDR2 SVGAGI. This CDR3 has 16 residues. Trimming took off 1 base at V and 5 bases at J, with 15 bases between the two ends. CDR3 loop: CASSYLYRDFNNEQFF. As DNA, the CDR3 is TGTGCCAGCAGTTACTTATACCGGGACTTCAACAATGAGCAGTTCTTC.

The rearrangement links TRBV24-1 to TRBJ1-5; perhaps TRBD1 as D (6 bases). Germline V gene data show CDR1 as KGHDR and CDR2 as SFDVKD. Between the trimmed V and J ends, which lost 2 bases and 5 bases, there was a span of 15 bases. The CDR3 is made up of 16 amino acids. The DNA of the CDR3 is TGTGCCACCAGTGATTCGCGTAAGGGGGGGCATCAGCCCCAGCATTTT. This gives the protein CATSDSRKGGHQPQHF.

J is TRBJ1-4 and V is TRBV6-6, with D tentatively TRBD1 (6 bases). The CDR3 loop spans 14 amino acids. Trimming removed 6 bases from V and 3 bases from J, with 11 bases in between. Germline V gene sequence: CDR1 MNHNY, CDR2 SVGAGI (reference sequence). The CDR3: CASRLGGSNEKLFF. CDR3 DNA sequence: TGTGCCAGCAGGCTAGGGGGGTCTAATGAAAAACTGTTTTTT.

This clone was seen just once. The CDR3 DNA is TGCGCCAGCAGCTTGGAGGGATTCCAAGAGACCCAGTACTTC. This translates into CASSLEGFQETQYF. The chain employs TRBV5-1 and TRBJ2-5; D gene uncertain. The CDR3 spans 14 residues. Germline V CDR1 and CDR2: SGHRS, YFSETQ. Trimming shortened V by 0 bases and J by 1 base, and 7 bases separated the two germline ends.